This T cell receptor (beta chain) appears in the sequencing data of a study of somatic mutations in cytotoxic T cells in rheumatoid arthritis. Method: immunoSEQ multiplex PCR; TCRdb's copy keeps in-frame clones and lacks some. The sample has several thousand clones, 74% seen once; the top ten hold more than 15%. Per germline, CDR1 MDHEN and CDR2 SYDVKM. The CDR3 runs 15 residues. J lost 3 bases, V lost 4 bases, and 4 bases had no gene match. This TCR was recovered from an adult with rheumatoid arthritis. Material: CD8+ T cells sorted from blood. The V and J genes are TRBV28 and TRBJ2-1; 9 positions agree with TRBD1. CDR3 loop: CASSSPGQGYNEQFF. CDR3 nucleotide sequence: TGTGCCAGCAGTTCGCCGGGACAGGGCTACAATGAGCAGTTCTTC.